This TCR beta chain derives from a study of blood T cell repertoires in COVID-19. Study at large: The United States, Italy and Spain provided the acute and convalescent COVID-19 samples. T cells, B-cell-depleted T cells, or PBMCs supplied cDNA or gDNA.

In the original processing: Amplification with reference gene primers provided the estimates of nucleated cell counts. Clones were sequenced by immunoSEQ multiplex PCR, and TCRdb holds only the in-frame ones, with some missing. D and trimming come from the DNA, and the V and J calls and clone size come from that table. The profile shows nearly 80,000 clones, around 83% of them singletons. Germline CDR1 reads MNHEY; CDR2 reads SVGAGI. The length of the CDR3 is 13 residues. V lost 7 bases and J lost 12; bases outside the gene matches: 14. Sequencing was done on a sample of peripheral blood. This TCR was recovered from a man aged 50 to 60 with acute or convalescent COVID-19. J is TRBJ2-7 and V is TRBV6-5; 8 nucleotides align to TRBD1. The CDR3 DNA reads TGTGCCAGCACGGGTCCCGGGACAGGCCTAGGGTACTTC. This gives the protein CASTGPGTGLGYF.